These T cell receptor beta chains were read from a single sample in a study of identical twins. Each CDR3 protein is one row after TCRdb ran MiXCR on the 5' RACE reads. Of some 1,700,000 distinct CDR3 sequences listed, around a third are singletons. The specimen was cord blood. The source of these receptors is a newborn girl in good health. The CDR3 runs from the conserved cysteine through the conserved F or W.

v_call: TRBV19; j_call: TRBJ2-1; cdr3_aa: CASGLAGWNEQFF
v_call: TRBV25-1; j_call: TRBJ1-2; cdr3_aa: CASKAGGGYTF
v_call: TRBV20-1; j_call: TRBJ1-6; cdr3_aa: CSARDPGRASPLHF
v_call: TRBV12-3/TRBV12-4; j_call: TRBJ2-2; cdr3_aa: CASRNSEDTGELFF
v_call: TRBV10-3; j_call: TRBJ2-7; cdr3_aa: CAASGTPLEQYF
v_call: TRBV6-1; j_call: TRBJ1-5; cdr3_aa: CASSVDPFNQPQHF
v_call: TRBV20-1; j_call: TRBJ2-3; cdr3_aa: CSGSRGTDTQYF
v_call: TRBV28; j_call: TRBJ1-4; cdr3_aa: CASRRGQLTNEKLFF
v_call: TRBV4-1; j_call: TRBJ1-2; cdr3_aa: CASSQERGYYGYTF
v_call: TRBV25-1; j_call: TRBJ2-7; cdr3_aa: CASSLLQGFSEQYF
v_call: TRBV5-1; j_call: TRBJ2-7; cdr3_aa: CASSLETGRRNEQYF
v_call: TRBV2; j_call: TRBJ1-2; cdr3_aa: CASSGETAYGYTF
v_call: TRBV28; j_call: TRBJ2-7; cdr3_aa: CASISGQDNEQYF
v_call: TRBV20-1; j_call: -; cdr3_aa: CSAGTRDEQYF
v_call: TRBV9; j_call: TRBJ2-1; cdr3_aa: CASSVDGTWYNEQFF
v_call: TRBV4-2; j_call: TRBJ1-4; cdr3_aa: CASSGRGRSTNEKLFF
v_call: TRBV20-1; j_call: TRBJ2-7; cdr3_aa: CSTSRGVLSYEQYF
v_call: TRBV12-3/TRBV12-4; j_call: TRBJ1-6; cdr3_aa: CASSLNRDSNSPLHF
v_call: TRBV11-2; j_call: TRBJ2-3; cdr3_aa: CASIKVVPSTDTQYF
v_call: TRBV20-1; j_call: TRBJ2-3; cdr3_aa: CSDQDRARTQYF